Listed below are T cell receptor beta chains from one sample, sequenced in a study of CD8 T cells in Susac syndrome. One entry per CDR3 protein results from TCRdb running MiXCR on the immunoSEQ multiplex PCR reads. The data contain more than 70,000 distinct CDR3 sequences, just under 95% of them singletons. Sequencing used CD8+ T cells from PBMCs. The receptor set was obtained from a human donor in good health. CDR3s include the opening cysteine and the closing phenylalanine or tryptophan. Each record gives: V gene, CDR3 length, D gene, J gene, clone size, CDR3 DNA, CDR3 protein. D genes are given only for firm matches. Size is stated for part of the rows, as once, few or many counts, or as a class when the clone is expanded.

V gene: TRBV3-1; CDR3 length: 14; D gene: -; J gene: TRBJ2-2; clone size: once; CDR3 DNA: TGTGCCAGCAGCCAAGATCGACTATTCGGGGAGCTGTTTTTT; CDR3 protein: CASSQDRLFGELFF
V gene: TRBV20-1; CDR3 length: 15; D gene: TRBD1; J gene: TRBJ1-2; clone size: -; CDR3 DNA: TGCAGTGCTCTTAACCGGGACAGGGGAGGATTCGGCTACACCTTC; CDR3 protein: CSALNRDRGGFGYTF
V gene: TRBV13; CDR3 length: 13; D gene: -; J gene: TRBJ2-1; clone size: -; CDR3 DNA: TGTGCCAGCAGCTTGAACAGGAACAATGAGCAGTTCTTC; CDR3 protein: CASSLNRNNEQFF
V gene: TRBV20-1; CDR3 length: 15; D gene: -; J gene: TRBJ2-7; clone size: -; CDR3 DNA: TGCAGTGCTAGAGATCCCGGACTACACTCCTACGAGCAGTACTTC; CDR3 protein: CSARDPGLHSYEQYF
V gene: TRBV14; CDR3 length: 16; D gene: TRBD1; J gene: TRBJ2-2; clone size: -; CDR3 DNA: TGTGCCAGCAGCCCTCGGACAGGGACGGGGACCGGGGAGCTGTTTTTT; CDR3 protein: CASSPRTGTGTGELFF
V gene: TRBV5-6; CDR3 length: 14; D gene: -; J gene: TRBJ1-2; clone size: -; CDR3 DNA: TGTGCCAGCAGTCCGGGACGCCAAAACTATGGCTACACCTTC; CDR3 protein: CASSPGRQNYGYTF
V gene: TRBV30; CDR3 length: 17; D gene: TRBD2; J gene: TRBJ2-1; clone size: -; CDR3 DNA: TGTGCCTGGAGTGAAAGAGCGGGGGCCCTTTCCTACAATGAGCAGTTCTTC; CDR3 protein: CAWSERAGALSYNEQFF
V gene: TRBV5-1; CDR3 length: 14; D gene: TRBD1; J gene: TRBJ1-2; clone size: -; CDR3 DNA: TGCGCCAGCAGCTCGGGACAGACATTATATGGCTACACCTTC; CDR3 protein: CASSSGQTLYGYTF
V gene: TRBV6-6; CDR3 length: 14; D gene: -; J gene: TRBJ2-7; clone size: once; CDR3 DNA: TGTGCCAGCAGCCCCACCGGGACACAAAGCGAGCAGTACTTC; CDR3 protein: CASSPTGTQSEQYF
V gene: TRBV13; CDR3 length: 13; D gene: -; J gene: TRBJ2-7; clone size: -; CDR3 DNA: TGTGCCAGCAGCTCAGGGGGGCGGAGGGAGCAGTACTTC; CDR3 protein: CASSSGGRREQYF
V gene: TRBV5-6; CDR3 length: 13; D gene: -; J gene: TRBJ2-1; clone size: -; CDR3 DNA: TGTGCCAGCAGCTTCCCCTTGGTCAATGAGCAGTTCTTC; CDR3 protein: CASSFPLVNEQFF
V gene: TRBV13; CDR3 length: 16; D gene: TRBD2; J gene: TRBJ2-7; clone size: -; CDR3 DNA: TGTGCCAGCAGCTCCGGGACTAGCGGTGCCGGCTACGAGCAGTACTTC; CDR3 protein: CASSSGTSGAGYEQYF
V gene: TRBV9; CDR3 length: 14; D gene: -; J gene: TRBJ2-7; clone size: -; CDR3 DNA: TGTGCCAGCAGCGACGCGGGACAGACCTACGAGCAGTACTTC; CDR3 protein: CASSDAGQTYEQYF
V gene: TRBV28; CDR3 length: 16; D gene: -; J gene: TRBJ1-6; clone size: -; CDR3 DNA: TGTGCCAGCAGCTTGCTCACGACAGTTCCCAATTCACCCCTCCACTTT; CDR3 protein: CASSLLTTVPNSPLHF
V gene: TRBV29-1; CDR3 length: 13; D gene: -; J gene: TRBJ2-7; clone size: -; CDR3 DNA: TGCAGCGTCGCCGGGACGGACTCCTACGAGCAGTACTTC; CDR3 protein: CSVAGTDSYEQYF
V gene: TRBV28; CDR3 length: 15; D gene: TRBD2; J gene: TRBJ2-1; clone size: -; CDR3 DNA: TGTGCCAGCAGGTTAGCGGGGGCTTCCTACAATGAGCAGTTCTTC; CDR3 protein: CASRLAGASYNEQFF
V gene: TRBV2; CDR3 length: 13; D gene: TRBD1; J gene: TRBJ1-1; clone size: -; CDR3 DNA: TGTGCCAGCAAAGACAGGGGCCTATTTGATGCTTTCTTT; CDR3 protein: CASKDRGLFDAFF
V gene: TRBV15; CDR3 length: 13; D gene: -; J gene: TRBJ2-3; clone size: -; CDR3 DNA: TGTGCCACCAGCAGGGAAAGGAGAGATACGCAGTATTTT; CDR3 protein: CATSRERRDTQYF
V gene: TRBV6-5; CDR3 length: 14; D gene: -; J gene: TRBJ2-7; clone size: -; CDR3 DNA: TGTGCCAGCAGTTGGGACCCCATGGGGTACGAGCAGTACTTC; CDR3 protein: CASSWDPMGYEQYF
V gene: TRBV6-1; CDR3 length: 16; D gene: -; J gene: TRBJ2-7; clone size: -; CDR3 DNA: TGTGCCAGCAGTGAGGAGGGGGGCCTCCGTTCCTACGAGCAGTACTTC; CDR3 protein: CASSEEGGLRSYEQYF
V gene: TRBV7-3; CDR3 length: 16; D gene: TRBD2; J gene: TRBJ2-2; clone size: -; CDR3 DNA: TGTGCCAGCGGAGCTAGCGGGGGGGCCGGCACCGGGGAGCTGTTTTTT; CDR3 protein: CASGASGGAGTGELFF
V gene: TRBV5-1; CDR3 length: 16; D gene: TRBD2; J gene: TRBJ2-2; clone size: -; CDR3 DNA: TGCGCCAGCAGCGAAGCGACTAGCGGGGTCCCCGGGGAGCTGTTTTTT; CDR3 protein: CASSEATSGVPGELFF
V gene: TRBV5-6; CDR3 length: 17; D gene: -; J gene: TRBJ2-3; clone size: -; CDR3 DNA: TGTGCCAGCAGCAGCCCCCCCAGCGGGTTTAGCACAGATACGCAGTATTTT; CDR3 protein: CASSSPPSGFSTDTQYF
V gene: TRBV6-6; CDR3 length: 14; D gene: -; J gene: TRBJ1-1; clone size: -; CDR3 DNA: TGTGCCAGCAGCCTCGGCAGGGTGAACACTGAAGCTTTCTTT; CDR3 protein: CASSLGRVNTEAFF
V gene: TRBV27; CDR3 length: 13; D gene: -; J gene: TRBJ1-2; clone size: -; CDR3 DNA: TGTGCCAGCAGTTTATTTCCGGAGTATGGCTACACCTTC; CDR3 protein: CASSLFPEYGYTF
V gene: TRBV29-1; CDR3 length: 12; D gene: -; J gene: TRBJ1-2; clone size: -; CDR3 DNA: TGCAGCGTTGACTCGGGGAGCTATGGCTACACCTTC; CDR3 protein: CSVDSGSYGYTF
V gene: TRBV11-2; CDR3 length: 12; D gene: -; J gene: TRBJ2-5; clone size: -; CDR3 DNA: TGTGCCAGCAGCTTAGTACCCGAGACCCAGTACTTC; CDR3 protein: CASSLVPETQYF
V gene: TRBV4-1; CDR3 length: 17; D gene: -; J gene: TRBJ1-5; clone size: -; CDR3 DNA: TGCGCCAGCAGCCAAGGTTACGGCGTTTATAGCAATCAGCCCCAGCATTTT; CDR3 protein: CASSQGYGVYSNQPQHF
V gene: TRBV4-1; CDR3 length: 15; D gene: -; J gene: TRBJ2-5; clone size: -; CDR3 DNA: TGCGCCAGCAGCCAAGAATGGAGCTGGGGGGAGACCCAGTACTTC; CDR3 protein: CASSQEWSWGETQYF
V gene: TRBV2; CDR3 length: 15; D gene: TRBD1; J gene: TRBJ2-1; clone size: -; CDR3 DNA: TGTGCCAGCACTAGGGACAGGGGTAGCCACAATGAGCAGTTCTTC; CDR3 protein: CASTRDRGSHNEQFF
V gene: TRBV7-2; CDR3 length: 14; D gene: TRBD1; J gene: TRBJ1-5; clone size: once; CDR3 DNA: TGTGCCAGCAGCGAGAGTACAGGGGTTCAGCCCCAGCATTTT; CDR3 protein: CASSESTGVQPQHF
V gene: TRBV28; CDR3 length: 12; D gene: -; J gene: TRBJ2-1; clone size: -; CDR3 DNA: TGTGCCAGCAGTTTACAGGGATATGAGCAGTTCTTC; CDR3 protein: CASSLQGYEQFF
V gene: TRBV19; CDR3 length: 17; D gene: TRBD1; J gene: TRBJ2-1; clone size: -; CDR3 DNA: TGTGCCAGTAGTATAGAAGGAAGGGGGCTGACCTACAATGAGCAGTTCTTC; CDR3 protein: CASSIEGRGLTYNEQFF
V gene: TRBV6-6; CDR3 length: 12; D gene: -; J gene: TRBJ1-1; clone size: -; CDR3 DNA: TGTGCCAGCACTCATTCGAACACTGAAGCTTTCTTT; CDR3 protein: CASTHSNTEAFF
V gene: TRBV6-1; CDR3 length: 16; D gene: TRBD1; J gene: TRBJ2-7; clone size: -; CDR3 DNA: TGTGCCAGCAGTGAATACCCAAGTGACAGGGAGTACGAGCAGTACTTC; CDR3 protein: CASSEYPSDREYEQYF
V gene: TRBV6-4; CDR3 length: 16; D gene: TRBD1; J gene: TRBJ2-3; clone size: once; CDR3 DNA: TGTGCCAGCAGTGAGAAGGGGGCGTTCTCCACAGATACGCAGTATTTT; CDR3 protein: CASSEKGAFSTDTQYF
V gene: TRBV6-1; CDR3 length: 15; D gene: -; J gene: TRBJ2-3; clone size: -; CDR3 DNA: TGTGCCAGCAGTCCCGACCCCGGACTCGCAGATACGCAGTATTTT; CDR3 protein: CASSPDPGLADTQYF
V gene: TRBV21-1; CDR3 length: 13; D gene: -; J gene: TRBJ1-2; clone size: -; CDR3 DNA: TGTGCCAGCAGCAAAGAGAAACAGGGAGGCTACACCTTC; CDR3 protein: CASSKEKQGGYTF
V gene: TRBV27; CDR3 length: 13; D gene: -; J gene: TRBJ1-2; clone size: -; CDR3 DNA: TGTGCCAGCAGTTCTGCCACGACAGGTCCCTACACCTTC; CDR3 protein: CASSSATTGPYTF